These 26 T cell receptor beta chains came from one sample sequenced in a study of cytomegalovirus exposure and HLA in healthy donors. 13 Jbeta primers and 60 Vbeta primers were used for the PCR. Profiled with immunoSEQ multiplex PCR; TCRdb holds only in-frame clones, not every one. Of 150,000 to 200,000 clones detected, more than 85% appear once; the ten largest clones hold 1.5% to 2%. Sequencing input: PBMCs. All receptors come from a woman aged 18-30 years in good health and CMV-seronegative.

This chain joins TRBV19 and TRBJ1-2; 8 positions match TRBD1. The length of the CDR3 is 14 residues. Germline V lookup: CDR1 LNHDA, CDR2 SQIVND (reference sequence). V was pared by 5 bases and J by 4 bases, with 6 bases of the junction left unmatched. The CDR3 coding sequence is TGTGCCAGTAGTCTCGGACAGGGCGGCTATGGCTACACCTTC. It translates to CASSLGQGGYGYTF.

The gene calls are TRBV19 and TRBJ2-7; 10 bases align to TRBD2. After removal of 5 bases from V and 6 bases from J, the junction contained 4 bases not matched to a gene. Germline assignment: CDR1 LNHDA and CDR2 SQIVND (reference sequence). CDR3 size: 13 residues. The CDR3 loop reads CASSWGLASEQYF. CDR3 nucleotides: TGTGCCAGTAGTTGGGGACTAGCGTCCGAGCAGTACTTC.

V gene TRBV6-5 combines with J gene TRBJ2-5; the D gene is possibly TRBD1 (7 bases). The DNA matches TRBJ2-7 better at its end, which makes the J call doubtful. The CDR3 runs 16 residues. The germline V gene encodes CDR1 MNHEY and CDR2 SVGAGI. The chain's CDR3 is CASSYGPGLRGDEQYF. Here the CDR3 DNA reads TGTGCCAGCAGTTATGGGCCGGGACTCAGGGGGGACGAGCAGTACTTC.

This clone was detected only a few times. V is TRBV5-4 and J is TRBJ2-7, with D possibly matching TRBD2 (5 bases). This CDR3 region has 13 residues. Trimming left V 1 base short and J 5 bases short, with 10 bases between. In germline, CDR1 is SGHNT, CDR2 YYREEE (reference sequence). Written as DNA, the CDR3 is TGTGCCAGCAGCTTGTACCTAGCCCACGAGCAGTACTTC. It specifies CASSLYLAHEQYF.

CDR3 DNA sequence: TGCAGCGTAGCGGGGGGGGGCGTAGGATTGGAAGAGACCCAGTACTTC. Translation gives CSVAGGGVGLEETQYF. The chain combines TRBV29-1 with TRBJ2-5; 10 bases are shared with TRBD2. Germline CDR1 reads SQVTM; CDR2 reads ANQGSEA. The CDR3 loop spans 16 amino acids. The V gene end was trimmed by 6 bases and the J gene end by 3 bases; junction bases not matched to a gene: 13.

The J gene is TRBJ1-5, the V gene TRBV6-5; D remains unclear. The CDR3 spans 13 residues. Trimming shortened V by 0 bases and J by 6 bases, and 6 bases separated the two germline ends. Germline values: CDR1 MNHEY, CDR2 SVGAGI. The CDR3 DNA reads TGTGCCAGCAGTTACTCCCAGGCTCAGCCCCAGCATTTT. Amino acid sequence: CASSYSQAQPQHF.

This sequence joins TRBV6-5 and TRBJ2-1, with D maybe TRBD2 (6 bases). V was clipped by 8 bases and J by 9 bases, with 20 bases between them. Germline CDR1 reads MNHEY; CDR2 reads SVGAGI. This CDR3 is built from 14 residues. The CDR3 bases are TGTGCCAGCCGCTCAACCCCGGGGAGGAGTGAGCAGTTCTTC. Translation: CASRSTPGRSEQFF.

The chain employs TRBV12-5 and TRBJ2-1, with 9 bases matching TRBD1. Germline values: CDR1 LGHNT, CDR2 FRNRAP. With 3 bases clipped from V and 6 bases from J, the junction kept 12 bases outside the gene matches. The CDR3 runs 17 residues. The DNA for the CDR3 is TGTGCTAGTGGTTTTATGACAGGGGGAAACCCGGGCAATGAGCAGTTCTTC. Translated, it gives CASGFMTGGNPGNEQFF.

The gene calls are TRBV6-6 and TRBJ2-7; TRBD2 agrees at 11 bases. CDR1 and CDR2 from the germline V gene are MNHNY and SVGAGI (reference sequence). The CDR3 runs 16 residues. Trimming took 5 bases from V and 2 from J; bases not matched to a gene: 8. The CDR3 spells CASSQPTSGVTYEQYF. The CDR3 coding sequence is TGTGCCAGCAGTCAGCCGACTAGCGGGGTTACCTACGAGCAGTACTTC.

The chain has TRBV4-3 and TRBJ1-2; 9 bases match TRBD1. With V trimmed by 6 bases and J by 8 bases, 7 bases remained unmatched. Germline V CDR1 and CDR2: LGHNA, YSLEER. CDR3 length: 13 amino acids. CDR3 nucleotides: TGCGCCAGCAGTCGACAGGGGGAAACGGGCTACACCTTC. Encoded protein: CASSRQGETGYTF.

This clone was counted once. J is TRBJ1-2 and V is TRBV18; D possibly corresponds to TRBD1 (6 bases). Germline values: CDR1 KGHSH, CDR2 LQKENI. The CDR3 sequence is 16 residues long. Trimming took off 2 bases at V and 4 bases at J, with 17 bases between the two ends. CDR3 amino acids: CASSPTYRVVSYGYTF. CDR3 bases: TGTGCCAGCTCACCAACTTACAGGGTCGTTTCCTATGGCTACACCTTC.

J is TRBJ1-1 and V is TRBV21-1; TRBD1 is the table's D call and was not checked against the DNA. TRBV21-1 is reported as a pseudogene. The CDR3 sequence is 16 residues long. The CDR3 nucleotides read TGTGCCAGCAGTCCGGGGACAGGTGGGATGAACACTGAAGCTTTCTTT. Its protein is CASSPGTGGMNTEAFF.

CDR3 sequence reads: CASSLEPGAMGGYTF. Written as DNA, the CDR3 is TGTGCCAGCAGCTTAGAACCAGGGGCGATGGGTGGCTACACCTTC. V and J are TRBV7-2 and TRBJ1-2; TRBD1 might be the D (6 bases). V was pared by 1 base and J by 7 bases, with 16 bases between. This CDR3 is built from 15 residues. Germline CDR1 is SGHTA and CDR2 is FQGNSA.

The CDR3 DNA is TGTGCCAGCAGCAAACGGGAGTGCAGGGAGGGCAATCAGCCCCAGCATTTT. Translated, it gives CASSKRECREGNQPQHF. The V gene is TRBV21-1, the J gene TRBJ1-5. TRBV21-1 is designated a pseudogene. The CDR3 extends over 17 amino acids.

This clone occurred once. CDR3 coding DNA: TGTGCCAGCAGTGAGAAGATACTTGCCCCTAACTATGGCTACACCTTC. Its translation is CASSEKILAPNYGYTF. The chain has TRBV2 and TRBJ1-2; D is unclear. The germline CDR1 and CDR2 sequences are SNHLY and FYNNEI. The CDR3 has 16 amino acids. Trimming removed 3 bases from V and 0 bases from J, with 14 bases in between.

The V and J genes are TRBV5-4 and TRBJ1-1; D is possibly TRBD1 (6 bases). The V gene lost 0 bases and the J gene lost 5 bases, with 11 bases spanning the gap. Looked up from germline, CDR1 is SGHNT and CDR2 is YYREEE (reference sequence). The CDR3 length is 14 residues. DNA for the CDR3: TGTGCCAGCAGCTTGGGGGGGGGCGGAACTGAAGCTTTCTTT. Protein: CASSLGGGGTEAFF.

The rearrangement links TRBV4-1 to TRBJ2-7, with 8 nucleotides matching TRBD1. V was clipped by 0 bases and J by 0 bases; unmatched bases: 4. This CDR3 has 16 amino acids. Germline V gene sequence: CDR1 MGHRA, CDR2 YSYEKL. The CDR3 bases are TGCGCCAGCAGCCAAGAGGCAGGGGGCTTCTCCTACGAGCAGTACTTC. As protein: CASSQEAGGFSYEQYF.

This clone appeared a single time. The chain recombines TRBV4-1 with TRBJ2-7; 7 bases fit TRBD1. This CDR3 is 14 amino acids long. The germline gives CDR1 MGHRA, CDR2 YSYEKL. Losses at the gene ends were 4 bases for V and 1 base for J; bases not matched to a gene: 4. CDR3 residues: CASSPGQTSYEQYF. The CDR3 DNA reads TGCGCCAGCAGCCCGGGACAGACATCCTACGAGCAGTACTTC.

The chain combines TRBV7-8 with TRBJ2-2, with D possibly being TRBD2 (6 bases). There are 17 residues in the CDR3. Germline values: CDR1 SGHVS, CDR2 FQNEAQ. V lost 1 base, J lost 1 base, and 13 bases lay in between. The CDR3 sequence: CASSLDPGEWNTGELFF. CDR3 DNA: TGTGCCAGCAGCTTAGATCCGGGAGAGTGGAACACCGGGGAGCTGTTTTTT.

The gene calls are TRBV18 and TRBJ2-5; 9 bases match TRBD1. Looked up from germline, CDR1 is KGHSH and CDR2 is LQKENI. J lost 5 bases, V lost 6 bases, and 13 bases had no gene match. CDR3 length equals 16 residues. The chain's CDR3 is CASSVRTGVGSETQYF. CDR3 DNA sequence: TGTGCCAGCTCCGTACGGACAGGGGTGGGCTCGGAGACCCAGTACTTC.

The chain joins TRBV6-1 to TRBJ1-5, with TRBD1 identical over 9 bases. V lost 4 bases, J lost 6 bases, and 16 bases stayed unmatched. The CDR3 contains 18 residues. CDR1 is MNHNS, CDR2 SASEGT, per germline. This CDR3 reads CASSVGTGIGDPSQPQHF. As DNA, the CDR3 is TGTGCCAGCAGTGTAGGGACAGGGATAGGGGACCCCAGTCAGCCCCAGCATTTT.

This rearrangement joins TRBV19 to TRBJ1-2; 11 nucleotides line up with TRBD1. Germline V lookup: CDR1 LNHDA, CDR2 SQIVND (reference sequence). The CDR3 consists of 17 residues. The V gene end was trimmed by 6 bases and the J gene end by 4 bases; junction bases not matched to a gene: 13. The CDR3 nucleotides read TGTGCCAGTAGCATCATTTTCCGGGACAGGGGGGTCTATGGCTACACCTTC. It yields the protein CASSIIFRDRGVYGYTF.

The chain carries TRBV2 and TRBJ2-1; 13 bases line up with TRBD2. CDR3 length equals 16 residues. Germline V gives CDR1 SNHLY, CDR2 FYNNEI. With V trimmed by 6 bases and J by 0 bases, 2 bases remained unmatched. The CDR3 protein is CASRRTSGGSYNEQFF. The DNA for the CDR3 is TGTGCCAGCAGAAGGACTAGCGGGGGCTCCTACAATGAGCAGTTCTTC.

The V and J genes are TRBV4-2 and TRBJ2-7; TRBD2 matches at 10 bases. This CDR3 spans 16 amino acids. Germline values: CDR1 LGHNA, CDR2 YNFKEQ. The ends lost 0 bases at V and 1 base at J; junction bases unmatched: 3. The CDR3 sequence is CASSQESSGRSYEQYF. CDR3 DNA: TGTGCCAGCAGCCAAGAGTCTAGCGGGAGATCCTACGAGCAGTACTTC.

This rearrangement joins TRBV7-2 to TRBJ2-5; TRBD1 is a possible D gene (5 bases). The CDR3 length is 13 residues. Per germline, CDR1 SGHTA and CDR2 FQGNSA. Between the trimmed V and J ends, which lost 8 bases and 9 bases, there was a span of 19 bases. CDR3 residues: CASAPGIPRAQYF. The CDR3 nucleotides read TGTGCCAGCGCCCCGGGCATCCCCAGGGCCCAGTACTTC.

Concerning this clone: The conserved phenylalanine or tryptophan is not found at the CDR3 terminus, so this likely reflects a read error. The V call is TRBV7-2, the J call TRBJ2-7; weak D call: TRBD2 (6 bases). The CDR3 sequence is 13 residues long. CDR1 SGHTA and CDR2 FQGNSA come from the germline V gene. V lost 4 bases and J 6 bases, leaving 13 bases between the germline ends. DNA of the CDR3: TGTGCCAGCAGCTCCCCGGACTACGGCGAGCAGTACCTC. This translates into CASSSPDYGEQYL.